Below, 15 T cell receptor beta chains from the same sample are listed, as sequenced in a study of T cell responses to AZD1222 COVID-19 vaccine. Libraries were prepared by immunoSEQ multiplex PCR; TCRdb keeps only in-frame clonotypes and omits some of them. The sample has more than 70,000 clones, 80% to 90% seen once; the top ten hold around 8.2%. This specimen consisted of peripheral blood, obtained on day 0 of AZD1222 vaccination. All receptors derive from an adult in good health.

V gene TRBV3-1 (or the pseudogene TRBV3-2) combines with J gene TRBJ2-1; 8 bases map to TRBD2. V shed 6 bases, J shed 3 bases, and the junction held 7 bases outside the gene matches. Germline lookup yields CDR1 LGHDT and CDR2 YNNKEL (reference sequence). The CDR3 runs 15 residues. The CDR3 DNA reads as TGTGCCAGCAGGGTTAATAGCGGGAACTACAATGAGCAGTTCTTC. Translating gives CASRVNSGNYNEQFF.

The V gene is TRBV11-3, the J gene TRBJ2-5; 12 nucleotides align to TRBD2. CDR3 length: 17 amino acids. Germline V gene data show CDR1 as SGHNT and CDR2 as YENEEA. After removal of 2 bases from V and 7 bases from J, the junction contained 11 bases not matched to a gene. CDR3: CASSLLAGGPLVRTQYF. CDR3 nucleotides: TGTGCCAGCAGCTTACTAGCGGGAGGGCCCCTGGTTCGGACCCAGTACTTC.

This chain links TRBV9 with TRBJ2-1; 9 nucleotides align to TRBD2. CDR1 and CDR2 (germline): SGDLS, YYNGEE. The junction had 7 bases not matched to a gene; V was cut back by 0 bases and J by 6 bases. The length of the CDR3 is 16 residues. The DNA for the CDR3 is TGTGCCAGCAGCGTAGAGGTAGCGGGAGTGGGCAATGAGCAGTTCTTC. Translating it yields CASSVEVAGVGNEQFF.

The chain joins TRBV9 to TRBJ2-7; weak D call: TRBD1 (5 bases). This CDR3 comprises 13 residues. Trimming removed 0 bases from V and 3 bases from J, with 7 bases in between. CDR1 and CDR2 from the germline V gene are SGDLS and YYNGEE. This CDR3 is CASSVGQLYEQYF. CDR3 nucleotide sequence: TGTGCCAGCAGCGTAGGACAGCTCTACGAGCAGTACTTC.

V is TRBV14 and J is TRBJ1-2, with D hard to call. V was clipped by 0 bases and J by 6 bases, with 14 bases between them. CDR3 length: 15 amino acids. Germline CDR1 reads SGHDN; CDR2 reads FVKESK. CDR3 in DNA: TGTGCCAGCAGCCAAGACGTAGACGTGGGAGATGGCTACACCTTC. It specifies CASSQDVDVGDGYTF.

The chain has TRBV6-5 and TRBJ1-1; weak D call: TRBD1 (5 bases). V shed 4 bases and J shed 2 bases, with 17 bases lying between them. The CDR3 runs 16 residues. CDR1 is MNHEY and CDR2 is SVGAGI in the germline V gene. The CDR3 reads CASSSLGAFTNTEAFF. In DNA form, the CDR3 reads TGTGCCAGCAGTTCCCTAGGGGCCTTCACCAACACTGAAGCTTTCTTT.

The rearrangement uses TRBV3-1 (or the pseudogene TRBV3-2) and TRBJ2-1; 11 positions agree with TRBD2. J gave up 2 bases and V 5 bases, and 8 bases lay outside the gene matches. This CDR3 spans 17 amino acids. CDR1 is LGHDT and CDR2 is YNNKEL in the germline V gene (reference sequence). CDR3 nucleotide sequence: TGTGCCAGCAGCTCCATTGTGGGACTAGCGGCCTACAATGAGCAGTTCTTC. Protein product: CASSSIVGLAAYNEQFF.

In DNA form, the CDR3 reads TGTGCCAGCAGCCCGGGACAGGGGGCGGCCGGGGCCAACGTCCTGACTTTC. This codes for CASSPGQGAAGANVLTF. This chain connects TRBV11-3 to TRBJ2-6, with 12 bases that match TRBD1. From germline, CDR1 is SGHNT and CDR2 YENEEA. The CDR3 contains 17 residues. V shed 5 bases, J shed 4 bases, and the junction held 6 bases outside the gene matches.

Only a few counts were recorded for this clone. The chain recombines TRBV19 with TRBJ1-2; 8 bases align to TRBD1. Germline V CDR1 and CDR2: LNHDA, SQIVND (reference sequence). The ends lost 3 bases at V and 7 bases at J; junction bases unmatched: 10. CDR3 length: 15 amino acids. The CDR3 DNA is TGTGCCAGTAGTATTTCGCCAGGGGGCGGTGGTGGCTACACCTTC. Translated: CASSISPGGGGGYTF.

This chain links TRBV7-3 with TRBJ2-3; perhaps TRBD1 as D (5 bases). CDR1 and CDR2 (germline): SGHTA, FQGTGA. This CDR3 region has 15 residues. Trimming shortened V by 4 bases and J by 4 bases, and 15 bases separated the two germline ends. CDR3 nucleotide sequence: TGTGCCAGCAGCTGGGGCACAGGACCCTCAGATACGCAGTATTTT. As protein: CASSWGTGPSDTQYF. Variable domain in full (rest from reference TRBV7-3 and TRBJ2-3): GAGVSQTPSNKVTEKGKYVELRCDPISGHTALYWYRQSLGQGPEFLIYFQGTGAADDSGLPNDRFFAVRPEGSVSTLKIQRTERGDSAVYLCASSWGTGPSDTQYFGPGTRLTVL.

The chain combines TRBV4-1 with TRBJ2-4, with 9 bases matching TRBD1. The CDR3 consists of 18 residues. The trim removed 1 base at V and 6 bases at J, leaving 13 bases unmatched. CDR1 and CDR2 (germline): MGHRA, YSYEKL. The CDR3 sequence is CASSQVPGQQGAINIQYF. DNA for the CDR3: TGCGCCAGCAGCCAAGTCCCGGGCCAACAGGGGGCGATAAACATTCAGTACTTC.

V gene TRBV3-1 (or the pseudogene TRBV3-2) combines with J gene TRBJ2-7; D perhaps matches TRBD1 (6 bases). Germline V gene data show CDR1 as LGHDT and CDR2 as YNNKEL (reference sequence). There are 11 residues in the CDR3. The ends were cut back, 6 bases at V and 12 bases at J, with 15 bases in the middle. The CDR3: CASRNTGPPYF. The DNA of the CDR3 is TGTGCCAGCAGGAATACAGGGCCCCCGTACTTC.

This clone appeared once. The chain links TRBV29-1 to TRBJ2-2, with D uncertain. CDR3 length: 14 residues. V lost 1 base and J lost 0, with 6 bases in between. CDR1 is SQVTM, CDR2 ANQGSEA, per germline. CDR3 sequence (DNA): TGCAGCGTTGAAGGTCAGGCGAACACCGGGGAGCTGTTTTTT. It encodes CSVEGQANTGELFF.

The table lists this clone with a few counts. The chain couples TRBV29-1 to TRBJ2-1; tentatively, D is TRBD2 (5 bases). V lost 3 bases and J lost 0, with 9 bases in between. Looked up from germline, CDR1 is SQVTM and CDR2 is ANQGSEA. This CDR3 has 14 amino acids. CDR3 protein: CSVEEVSSYNEQFF. The CDR3 bases are TGCAGCGTTGAGGAGGTCAGCTCCTACAATGAGCAGTTCTTC.

The rearrangement joins TRBV7-8 to TRBJ2-3; D call uncertain. V lost 5 bases, J lost 3 bases, and 15 bases lay in between. CDR3 length: 15 residues. In germline, CDR1 is SGHVS, CDR2 FQNEAQ. In nucleotides, the CDR3 is TGTGCCAGCAGCCCGAGTGGGCCTCGGACAGATACGCAGTATTTT. This codes for CASSPSGPRTDTQYF.